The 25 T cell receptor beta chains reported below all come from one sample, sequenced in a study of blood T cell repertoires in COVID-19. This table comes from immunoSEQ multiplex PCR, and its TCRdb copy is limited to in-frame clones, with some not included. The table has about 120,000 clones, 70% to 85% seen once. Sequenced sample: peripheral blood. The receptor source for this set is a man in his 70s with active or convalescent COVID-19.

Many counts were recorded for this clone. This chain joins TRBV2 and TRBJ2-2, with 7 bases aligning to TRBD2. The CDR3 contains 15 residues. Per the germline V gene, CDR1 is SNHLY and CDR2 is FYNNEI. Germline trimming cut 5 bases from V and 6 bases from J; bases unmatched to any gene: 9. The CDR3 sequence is CASSLREVLAGELFF. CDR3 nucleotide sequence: TGTGCCAGCAGTTTACGGGAGGTCCTCGCCGGGGAGCTGTTTTTT.

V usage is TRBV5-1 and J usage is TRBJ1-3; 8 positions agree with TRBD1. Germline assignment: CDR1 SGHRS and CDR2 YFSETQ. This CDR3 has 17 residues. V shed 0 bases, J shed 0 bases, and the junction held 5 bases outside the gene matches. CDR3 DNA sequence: TGCGCCAGCAGCTTGGGTCCGGGACAGGCCTCTGGAAACACCATATATTTT. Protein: CASSLGPGQASGNTIYF.

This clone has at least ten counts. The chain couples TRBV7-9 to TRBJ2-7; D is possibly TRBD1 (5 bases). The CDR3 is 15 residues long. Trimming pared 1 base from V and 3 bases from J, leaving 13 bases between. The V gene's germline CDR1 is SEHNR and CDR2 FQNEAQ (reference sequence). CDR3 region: CASSLGAQGNYEQYF. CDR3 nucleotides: TGTGCCAGCAGCTTAGGTGCGCAGGGAAACTACGAGCAGTACTTC.

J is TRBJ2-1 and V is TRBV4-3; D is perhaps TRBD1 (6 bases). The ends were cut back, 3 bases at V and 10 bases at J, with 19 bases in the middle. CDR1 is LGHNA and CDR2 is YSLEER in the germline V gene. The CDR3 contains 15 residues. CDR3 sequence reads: CASSQLRDTRREQFF. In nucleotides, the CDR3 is TGCGCCAGCAGCCAGCTCCGGGACACCCGCCGAGAGCAGTTCTTC.

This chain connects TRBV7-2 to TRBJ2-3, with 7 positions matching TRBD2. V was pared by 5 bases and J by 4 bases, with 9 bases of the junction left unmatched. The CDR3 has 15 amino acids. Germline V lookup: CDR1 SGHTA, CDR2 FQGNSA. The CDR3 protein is CASSVGLEGSDTQYF. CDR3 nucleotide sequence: TGTGCCAGCAGCGTAGGACTAGAGGGTTCAGATACGCAGTATTTT. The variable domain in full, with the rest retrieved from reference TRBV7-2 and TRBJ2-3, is GAGVSQSPSNKVTEKGKDVELRCDPISGHTALYWYRQSLGQGLEFLIYFQGNSAPDKSGLPSDRFSAERTGGSVSTLTIQRTQQEDSAVYLCASSVGLEGSDTQYFGPGTRLTVL.

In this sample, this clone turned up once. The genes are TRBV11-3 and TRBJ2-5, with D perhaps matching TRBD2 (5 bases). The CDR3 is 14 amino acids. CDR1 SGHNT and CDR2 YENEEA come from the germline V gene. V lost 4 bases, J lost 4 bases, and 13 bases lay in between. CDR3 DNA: TGTGCCAGCAGCTCCTCGGGGAGAGGAGAGACCCAGTACTTC. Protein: CASSSSGRGETQYF.

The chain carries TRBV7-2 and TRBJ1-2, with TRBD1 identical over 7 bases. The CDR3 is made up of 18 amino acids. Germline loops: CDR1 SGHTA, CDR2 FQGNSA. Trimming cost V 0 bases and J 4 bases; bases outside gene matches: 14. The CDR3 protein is CASSLAYKQGPPSYGYTF. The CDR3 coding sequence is TGTGCCAGCAGCTTAGCGTATAAACAGGGGCCGCCGAGCTATGGCTACACCTTC.

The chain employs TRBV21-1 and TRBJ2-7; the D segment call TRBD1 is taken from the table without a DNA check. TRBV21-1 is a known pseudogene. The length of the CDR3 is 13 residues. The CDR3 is CASSKDQLDEQYF. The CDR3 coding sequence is TGTGCCAGCAGCAAAGACCAGTTGGACGAGCAGTACTTC.

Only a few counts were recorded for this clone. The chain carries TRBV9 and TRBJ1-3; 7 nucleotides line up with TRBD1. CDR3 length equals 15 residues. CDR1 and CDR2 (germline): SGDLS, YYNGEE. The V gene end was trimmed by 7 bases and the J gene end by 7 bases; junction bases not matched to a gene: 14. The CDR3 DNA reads TGTGCCAGCTCCGACAGACAGGGTCCAAGGAACACCATATATTTT. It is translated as CASSDRQGPRNTIYF.

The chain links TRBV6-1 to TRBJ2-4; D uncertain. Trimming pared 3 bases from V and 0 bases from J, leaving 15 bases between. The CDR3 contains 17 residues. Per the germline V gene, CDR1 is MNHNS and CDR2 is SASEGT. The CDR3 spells CASSDNQVRKAKNIQYF. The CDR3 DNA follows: TGTGCCAGCAGTGATAATCAGGTCAGGAAAGCCAAAAACATTCAGTACTTC.

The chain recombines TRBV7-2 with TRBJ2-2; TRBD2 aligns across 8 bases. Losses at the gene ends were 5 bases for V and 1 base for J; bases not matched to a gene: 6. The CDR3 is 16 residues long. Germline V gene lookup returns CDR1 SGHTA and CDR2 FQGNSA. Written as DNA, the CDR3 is TGTGCCAGCAGCCCGGCCCTAGCGGGGAACACCGGGGAGCTGTTTTTT. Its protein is CASSPALAGNTGELFF.

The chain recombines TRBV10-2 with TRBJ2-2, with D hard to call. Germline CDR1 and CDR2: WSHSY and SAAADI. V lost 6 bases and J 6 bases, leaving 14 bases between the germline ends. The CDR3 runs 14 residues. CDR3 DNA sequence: TGCGCCAGCAGCCCAGGATTCTCGGCCGGGGAGCTGTTTTTT. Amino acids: CASSPGFSAGELFF.

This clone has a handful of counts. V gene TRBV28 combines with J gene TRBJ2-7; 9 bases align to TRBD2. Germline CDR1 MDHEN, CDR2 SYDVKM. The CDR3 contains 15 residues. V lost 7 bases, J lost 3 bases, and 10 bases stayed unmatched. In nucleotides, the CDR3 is TGTGCCAGCAAAATGATTAGCGGGAGTATCTACGAGCAGTACTTC. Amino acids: CASKMISGSIYEQYF.

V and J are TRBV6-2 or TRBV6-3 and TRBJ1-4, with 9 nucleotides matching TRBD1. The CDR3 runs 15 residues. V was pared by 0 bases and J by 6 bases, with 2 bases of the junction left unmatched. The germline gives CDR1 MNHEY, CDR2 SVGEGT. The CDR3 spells CASSYSDRGYEKLFF. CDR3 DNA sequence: TGTGCCAGCAGTTACTCGGACAGGGGATATGAAAAACTGTTTTTT.

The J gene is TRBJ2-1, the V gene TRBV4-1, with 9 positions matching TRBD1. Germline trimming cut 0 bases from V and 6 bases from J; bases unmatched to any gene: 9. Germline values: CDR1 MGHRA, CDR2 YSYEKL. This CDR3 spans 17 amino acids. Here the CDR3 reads CASSQDAGTGFFNEQFF. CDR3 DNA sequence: TGCGCCAGCAGCCAAGATGCAGGGACAGGGTTTTTCAATGAGCAGTTCTTC.

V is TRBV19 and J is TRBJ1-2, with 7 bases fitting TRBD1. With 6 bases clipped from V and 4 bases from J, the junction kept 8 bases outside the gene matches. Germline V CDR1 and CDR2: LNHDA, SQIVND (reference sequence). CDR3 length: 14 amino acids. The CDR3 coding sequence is TGTGCCAGTAGCCAAGGGACAGTCGGCTATGGCTACACCTTC. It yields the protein CASSQGTVGYGYTF. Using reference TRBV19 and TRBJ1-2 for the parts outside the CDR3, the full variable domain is DGGITQSPKYLFRKEGQNVTLSCEQNLNHDAMYWYRQDPGQGLRLIYYSQIVNDFQKGDIAEGYSVSREKKESFPLTVTSAQKNPTAFYLCASSQGTVGYGYTFGSGTRLTVV.

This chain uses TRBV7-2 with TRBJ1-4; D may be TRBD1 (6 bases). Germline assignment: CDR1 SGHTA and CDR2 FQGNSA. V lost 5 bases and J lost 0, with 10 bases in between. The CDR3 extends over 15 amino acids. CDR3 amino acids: CASSPWTATNEKLFF. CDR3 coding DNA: TGTGCCAGCAGCCCCTGGACAGCAACTAATGAAAAACTGTTTTTT.

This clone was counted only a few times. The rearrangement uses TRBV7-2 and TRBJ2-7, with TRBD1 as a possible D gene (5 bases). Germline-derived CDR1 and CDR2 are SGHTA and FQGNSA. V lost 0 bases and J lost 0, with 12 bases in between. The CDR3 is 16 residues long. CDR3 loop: CASSLAVTEGSYEQYF. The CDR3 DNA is TGTGCCAGCAGCTTAGCGGTGACAGAAGGCTCCTACGAGCAGTACTTC.

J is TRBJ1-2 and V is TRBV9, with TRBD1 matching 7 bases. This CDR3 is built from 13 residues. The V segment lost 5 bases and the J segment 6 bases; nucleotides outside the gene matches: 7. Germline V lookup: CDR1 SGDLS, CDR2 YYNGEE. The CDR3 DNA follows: TGTGCCAGCAGTACAGGGGAGTGGGATGGCTACACCTTC. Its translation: CASSTGEWDGYTF. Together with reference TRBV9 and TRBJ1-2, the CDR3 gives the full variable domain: DSGVTQTPKHLITATGQRVTLRCSPRSGDLSVYWYQQSLDQGLQFLIQYYNGEERAKGNILERFSAQQFPDLHSELNLSSLELGDSALYFCASSTGEWDGYTFGSGTRLTVV.

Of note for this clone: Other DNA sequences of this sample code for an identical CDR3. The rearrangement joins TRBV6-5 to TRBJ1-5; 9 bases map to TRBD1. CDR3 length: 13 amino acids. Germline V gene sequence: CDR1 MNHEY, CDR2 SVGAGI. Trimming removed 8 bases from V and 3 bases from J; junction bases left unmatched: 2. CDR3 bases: TGTGCCAGCGGGGACAGGGCCAATCAGCCCCAGCATTTT. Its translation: CASGDRANQPQHF.

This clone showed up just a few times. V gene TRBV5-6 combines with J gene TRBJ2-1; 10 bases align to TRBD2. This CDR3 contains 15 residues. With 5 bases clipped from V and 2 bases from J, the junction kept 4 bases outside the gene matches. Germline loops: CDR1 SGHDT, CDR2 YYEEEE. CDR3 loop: CASSRLAGTYNEQFF. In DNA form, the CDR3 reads TGTGCCAGCAGTAGACTAGCGGGCACCTACAATGAGCAGTTCTTC. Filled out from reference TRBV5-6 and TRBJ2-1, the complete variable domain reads DAGVTQSPTHLIKTRGQQVTLRCSPKSGHDTVSWYQQALGQGPQFIFQYYEEEERQRGNFPDRFSGHQFPNYSSELNVNALLLGDSALYLCASSRLAGTYNEQFFGPGTRLTVL.

The DNA for the CDR3 is TGTGCCAGCAGCGAAGGAAAAGCGGGAGGGCCCGGGTTCTTC. It yields the protein CASSEGKAGGPGFF. The chain is built from TRBV28 and TRBJ2-1; 10 nucleotides line up with TRBD2. Looked up from germline, CDR1 is MDHEN and CDR2 is SYDVKM. V was clipped by 6 bases and J by 15 bases; unmatched bases: 14. The CDR3 sequence is 14 residues long.

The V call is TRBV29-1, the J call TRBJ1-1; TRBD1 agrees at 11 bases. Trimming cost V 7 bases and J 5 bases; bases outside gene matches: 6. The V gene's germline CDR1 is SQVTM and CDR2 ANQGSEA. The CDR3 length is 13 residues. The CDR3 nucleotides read TGCAGCGCAGAGGGACAGGGGGGGACTGAAGCTTTCTTT. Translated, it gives CSAEGQGGTEAFF.

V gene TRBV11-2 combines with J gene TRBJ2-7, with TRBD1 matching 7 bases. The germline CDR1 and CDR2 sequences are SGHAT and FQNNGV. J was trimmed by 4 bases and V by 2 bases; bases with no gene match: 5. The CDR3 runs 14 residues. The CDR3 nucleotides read TGTGCCAGCAGCTTAAAGGGGGCGTTGTACGAGCAGTACTTC. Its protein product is CASSLKGALYEQYF.

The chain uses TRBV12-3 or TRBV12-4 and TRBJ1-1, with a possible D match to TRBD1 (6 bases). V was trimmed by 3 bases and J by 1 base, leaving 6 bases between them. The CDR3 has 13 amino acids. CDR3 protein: CASSFRGNTEAFF. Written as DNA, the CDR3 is TGTGCCAGCAGTTTCAGGGGGAACACTGAAGCTTTCTTT.